This entry is about one T cell receptor beta chain. Germline assignment: CDR1 SGHNT and CDR2 YENEEA. The V end lost 4 bases, the J end lost 5 bases, and 12 bases lay between the germline ends. The CDR3 is 14 residues long. This record comes from a study of blood T cell repertoires in COVID-19. Profiled with immunoSEQ multiplex PCR; TCRdb holds only in-frame clones, not every one. The table shows roughly 100,000 clones, with around 80% occurring only once. The material sequenced was peripheral blood. The TCR comes from a woman aged 55 to 70 with acute or convalescent COVID-19. The chain couples TRBV11-3 to TRBJ2-1; D possibly corresponds to TRBD1 (5 bases). The CDR3 DNA is TGTGCCAGCAGCTCCAGGGTGGAGAACAATGAGCAGTTCTTC. Its protein is CASSSRVENNEQFF.